The present TCR beta chain was sequenced within a study of Tregs in tolerant kidney transplant recipients. The protocol was immunoSEQ multiplex PCR, while the TCRdb copy is restricted to in-frame clones and leaves out a portion. The data show about 72,000 clones, 80% to 95% seen once. A remark on this clone: What it binds is unknown.

This CDR3 contains 15 residues. With V trimmed by 1 base and J by 10 bases, 10 bases remained unmatched. Per the germline V gene, CDR1 is LGHNA and CDR2 is YSLEER. General observations from the study: Expanding Tregs on activated donor B cells appeared to best identify donor-specific TCRbeta clones. For some patients, primers changed over time, blocking nucleotide-level comparison. The small number of patients limits these findings pending further validation.

The sequences come from CD8+ T cells from blood, collected before the transplant. The TCR comes from a human donor who received a combined kidney and bone marrow transplant. The V call is TRBV4-3, the J call TRBJ2-1, with 7 bases matching TRBD1. CDR3 loop: CASSQGQGSPREQFF. In DNA, the CDR3 is TGCGCCAGCAGCCAAGGACAGGGCTCCCCCAGGGAGCAGTTCTTC.